What follows are 18 T cell receptor beta chains derived from one specimen sequenced in a study of a mutant IDH1 vaccine in newly diagnosed glioma. These TCRs are of unknown antigen specificity. Time point denoted: week 35, safety follow-up. Alongside topical imiquimod, each dose of vaccine comprised 300 ug of mutant IDH1 20-mer peptide. Only in-frame clones appear in the TCRdb table, and some are missing; sequencing was by immunoSEQ multiplex PCR. This table has about 56,000 clones, about 86% appearing once. The specimen comprised PBMCs, sampled from a glioma patient whose treatment included an IDH1 peptide vaccine. These receptors all stem from a man aged 40-50 years with glioma.

The rearrangement links TRBV4-2 to TRBJ1-6, with a possible D match to TRBD1 (5 bases). Trimming removed 0 bases at V and 6 bases at J, with 12 bases between. CDR1 and CDR2 from the germline V gene are LGHNA and YNFKEQ. The CDR3 is 16 amino acids. The CDR3 nucleotides read TGTGCCAGCAGCCAAGAGGAGGGGACCGGTAATTCACCCCTCCACTTT. Its protein is CASSQEEGTGNSPLHF.

V is TRBV5-4 and J is TRBJ1-2, with 8 positions matching TRBD1. The CDR3 is 14 amino acids. Germline V lookup: CDR1 SGHNT, CDR2 YYREEE (reference sequence). V gave up 3 bases and J gave up 4 bases; unmatched junction bases: 5. The CDR3: CASSYRDRIYGYTF. CDR3 nucleotide sequence: TGTGCCAGCAGCTATCGGGACAGGATCTATGGCTACACCTTC. Supplemented by reference TRBV5-4 and TRBJ1-2, the full variable domain reads ETGVTQSPTHLIKTRGQQVTLRCSSQSGHNTVSWYQQALGQGPQFIFQYYREEENGRGNFPPRFSGLQFPNYSSELNVNALELDDSALYLCASSYRDRIYGYTFGSGTRLTVV.

J is TRBJ1-1 and V is TRBV19; TRBD1 is a possible D gene (6 bases). Germline V gene data show CDR1 as LNHDA and CDR2 as SQIVND (reference sequence). The CDR3 extends over 14 amino acids. V lost 5 bases and J lost 11, with 21 bases in between. The CDR3 is CASSFQGQGISAFF. In DNA, the CDR3 is TGTGCCAGTAGTTTCCAGGGGCAGGGTATAAGCGCTTTCTTT.

The chain combines TRBV19 with TRBJ2-2, with D perhaps matching TRBD1 (6 bases). CDR1 and CDR2 (germline): LNHDA, SQIVND (reference sequence). This CDR3 is built from 14 residues. With 1 base removed from V and 6 bases from J, the gap between germline ends came to 9 bases. CDR3: CASSIGQGSGELFF. CDR3 bases: TGTGCCAGTAGTATAGGGCAGGGGTCCGGGGAGCTGTTTTTT.

The V gene is TRBV4-1, the J gene TRBJ1-2; the D gene is possibly TRBD1 (5 bases). The CDR3 contains 13 residues. V was cut by 1 base and J by 2 bases, with 5 bases left in between. From germline, CDR1 is MGHRA and CDR2 YSYEKL. The CDR3 loop is CASSQGGNYGYTF. CDR3 DNA sequence: TGCGCCAGCAGCCAAGGGGGGAACTATGGCTACACCTTC.

The rearrangement links TRBV5-1 to TRBJ2-2; D unresolved. Trimming removed 4 bases from V and 3 bases from J, with 1 base in between. The V gene's germline CDR1 is SGHRS and CDR2 YFSETQ. The CDR3 extends over 11 amino acids. The CDR3, as DNA: TGCGCCAGCAGCCACACCGGGGAGCTGTTTTTT. This codes for CASSHTGELFF.

Points on this clone: The sample holds other DNA sequences that translate to the same CDR3. The chain carries TRBV5-1 and TRBJ1-5; the D gene is possibly TRBD1 (6 bases). The V gene's germline CDR1 is SGHRS and CDR2 YFSETQ. Between the trimmed V and J ends, which lost 1 base and 0 bases, there was a span of 8 bases. The CDR3 consists of 15 residues. CDR3 residues: CASSLQGGSNQPQHF. The CDR3 nucleotides are TGCGCCAGCAGCTTGCAAGGGGGTAGCAATCAGCCCCAGCATTTT. Supplemented by reference TRBV5-1 and TRBJ1-5, the full variable domain reads KAGVTQTPRYLIKTRGQQVTLSCSPISGHRSVSWYQQTPGQGLQFLFEYFSETQRNKGNFPGRFSGRQFSNSRSEMNVSTLELGDSALYLCASSLQGGSNQPQHFGDGTRLSIL.

The gene calls are TRBV7-2 and TRBJ2-4; D is undetermined. The CDR3 has 16 residues. Germline V gene sequence: CDR1 SGHTA, CDR2 FQGNSA. Trimming removed 4 bases from V and 0 bases from J, with 13 bases in between. CDR3 nucleotides: TGTGCCAGCAGCTCCGTTATAGCTCGAGCCAAAAACATTCAGTACTTC. Translating it yields CASSSVIARAKNIQYF.

CDR3 coding DNA: TGTGCCAGCAGCTTATTGGTATCTGGAAACACCATATATTTT. Amino acid sequence: CASSLLVSGNTIYF. The V gene is TRBV7-9, the J gene TRBJ1-3; D unresolved. V lost 2 bases to trimming and J lost 1 base, with 6 bases between them. Germline CDR1 and CDR2: SEHNR and FQNEAQ (reference sequence). The length of the CDR3 is 14 residues.

The J gene is TRBJ2-2, the V gene TRBV7-2, with a tentative D call TRBD1 (5 bases). Germline V gene sequence: CDR1 SGHTA, CDR2 FQGNSA. This CDR3 has 14 amino acids. Deletions cut 5 bases from V and 4 bases from J, with 11 bases between. CDR3 amino acids: CASSPAGATGELFF. For the CDR3, the DNA is TGTGCCAGCAGCCCTGCTGGGGCCACCGGGGAGCTGTTTTTT.

The CDR3 coding sequence is TGCGCCAGCAGCCAAATAGACCGGGGGGGTGAGCAGTTCTTC. It specifies CASSQIDRGGEQFF. The rearrangement links TRBV4-3 to TRBJ2-1; 8 nucleotides match TRBD2. There are 14 residues in the CDR3. Germline V lookup: CDR1 LGHNA, CDR2 YSLEER. The trim removed 2 bases at V and 9 bases at J, leaving 6 bases unmatched.

The chain is built from TRBV5-1 and TRBJ2-3; D is possibly TRBD2 (6 bases). Germline-derived CDR1 and CDR2 are SGHRS and YFSETQ. The germline V and J ends were trimmed by 3 bases and 4 bases, with 15 bases remaining between them. There are 15 residues in the CDR3. DNA of the CDR3: TGCGCCAGCAGCTCCCTAGCGCCAGGGTCAGATACGCAGTATTTT. Its translation is CASSSLAPGSDTQYF.

The chain carries TRBV5-6 and TRBJ2-3, with 8 bases aligning to TRBD2. The V and J ends lost 6 bases and 4 bases, in that order; junction bases with no gene match: 10. Germline loops: CDR1 SGHDT, CDR2 YYEEEE. The CDR3 is 15 amino acids. For the CDR3, the DNA is TGTGCCAGCATCCTTCGAACGGGAGGGGCAGATACGCAGTATTTT. It translates to CASILRTGGADTQYF.

This clone was seen only once. The chain links TRBV5-1 to TRBJ1-1, with 8 positions matching TRBD1. CDR1 is SGHRS, CDR2 YFSETQ, per germline. V was pared by 1 base and J by 7 bases, with 3 bases of the junction left unmatched. The CDR3 runs to 13 residues. For the CDR3, the DNA is TGCGCCAGCAGCTTGTGGGGACAGGATGAAGCTTTCTTT. This encodes CASSLWGQDEAFF.

The chain joins TRBV15 to TRBJ1-3, with D maybe TRBD1 (5 bases). Trimming stripped 7 bases from V and 0 bases from J, with 19 bases between. The germline V gene has CDR1 LNHNV and CDR2 YYDKDF (reference sequence). This CDR3 region has 17 residues. CDR3 loop: CATTMGGAGNSGNTIYF. In DNA form, the CDR3 reads TGTGCCACCACCATGGGGGGAGCAGGGAACTCTGGAAACACCATATATTTT.

The chain links TRBV11-1 to TRBJ2-7, with D tentatively TRBD2 (5 bases). V was shortened by 5 bases and J by 0 bases, with 14 bases between the two germline ends. CDR3 length equals 15 residues. The V gene's germline CDR1 is SGHAT and CDR2 FQDESV (reference sequence). The CDR3 nucleotides are TGTGCCAGCAGCCAACAACCGGGATCCTCCTACGAGCAGTACTTC. It yields the protein CASSQQPGSSYEQYF.

The chain couples TRBV5-1 to TRBJ2-1; D might be TRBD2 (7 bases). Trimming stripped 5 bases from V and 2 bases from J, with 17 bases between. The V gene's germline CDR1 is SGHRS and CDR2 YFSETQ. This CDR3 region has 16 residues. CDR3 nucleotides: TGCGCCAGCAGGCCCGGGGGGTGGGACACCTACAATGAGCAGTTCTTC. Translated: CASRPGGWDTYNEQFF. Full variable domain (outside the CDR3, taken from reference TRBV5-1 and TRBJ2-1): KAGVTQTPRYLIKTRGQQVTLSCSPISGHRSVSWYQQTPGQGLQFLFEYFSETQRNKGNFPGRFSGRQFSNSRSEMNVSTLELGDSALYLCASRPGGWDTYNEQFFGPGTRLTVL.

The chain combines TRBV5-4 with TRBJ2-5, with 9 bases identical to TRBD1. The germline CDR1 and CDR2 sequences are SGHNT and YYREEE (reference sequence). This CDR3 has 16 residues. Trimming at V came to 1 base and at J to 2 bases, leaving 6 bases not matched to a gene. The CDR3 spells CASSLTDRGLQETQYF. In DNA form, the CDR3 reads TGTGCCAGCAGCTTGACAGACAGGGGGTTGCAAGAGACCCAGTACTTC.